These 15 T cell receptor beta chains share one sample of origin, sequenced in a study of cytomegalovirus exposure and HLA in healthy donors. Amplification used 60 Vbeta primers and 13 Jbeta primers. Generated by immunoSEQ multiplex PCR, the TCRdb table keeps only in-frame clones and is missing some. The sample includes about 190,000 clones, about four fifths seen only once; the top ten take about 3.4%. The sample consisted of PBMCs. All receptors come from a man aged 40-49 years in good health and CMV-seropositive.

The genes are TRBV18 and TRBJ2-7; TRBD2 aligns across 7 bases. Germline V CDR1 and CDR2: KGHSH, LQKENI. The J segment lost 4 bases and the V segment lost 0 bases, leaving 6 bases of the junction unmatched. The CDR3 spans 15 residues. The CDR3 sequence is CASSPPKGGPYEQYF. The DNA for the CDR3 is TGTGCCAGCTCACCACCGAAGGGAGGGCCTTACGAGCAGTACTTC.

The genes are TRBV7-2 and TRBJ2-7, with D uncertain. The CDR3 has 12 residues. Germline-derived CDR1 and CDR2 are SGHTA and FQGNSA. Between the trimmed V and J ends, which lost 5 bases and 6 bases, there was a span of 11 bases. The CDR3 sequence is CASSLPGLEQYF. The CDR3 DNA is TGTGCCAGCAGCCTACCCGGTCTCGAGCAGTACTTC.

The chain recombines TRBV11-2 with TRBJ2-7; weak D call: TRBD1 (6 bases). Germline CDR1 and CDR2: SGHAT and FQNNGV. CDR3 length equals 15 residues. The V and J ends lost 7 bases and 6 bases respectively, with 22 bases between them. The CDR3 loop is CASTILGQRTREQYF. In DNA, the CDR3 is TGTGCCAGCACCATCCTTGGACAGAGAACACGCGAGCAGTACTTC.

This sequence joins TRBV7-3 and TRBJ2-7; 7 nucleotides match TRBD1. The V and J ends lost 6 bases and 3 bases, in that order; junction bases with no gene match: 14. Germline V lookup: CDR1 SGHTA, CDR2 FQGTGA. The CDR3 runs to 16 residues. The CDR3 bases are TGTGCCAGCAGTGAGCCCCCGGTACAGGGGTACTACGAGCAGTACTTC. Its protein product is CASSEPPVQGYYEQYF.

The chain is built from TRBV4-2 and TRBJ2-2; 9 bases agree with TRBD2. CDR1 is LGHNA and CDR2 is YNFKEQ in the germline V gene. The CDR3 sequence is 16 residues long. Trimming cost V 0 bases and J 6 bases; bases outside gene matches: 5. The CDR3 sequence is CASSQEGGGGAGELFF. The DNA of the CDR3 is TGTGCCAGCAGCCAAGAGGGGGGCGGGGGGGCCGGGGAGCTGTTTTTT.

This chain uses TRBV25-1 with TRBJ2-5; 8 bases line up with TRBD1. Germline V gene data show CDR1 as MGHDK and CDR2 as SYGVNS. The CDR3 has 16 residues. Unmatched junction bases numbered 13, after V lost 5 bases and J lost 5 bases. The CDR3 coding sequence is TGTGCCAGCAGTACACTCGGGACAGGCAGAGGCGAGACCCAGTACTTC. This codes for CASSTLGTGRGETQYF.

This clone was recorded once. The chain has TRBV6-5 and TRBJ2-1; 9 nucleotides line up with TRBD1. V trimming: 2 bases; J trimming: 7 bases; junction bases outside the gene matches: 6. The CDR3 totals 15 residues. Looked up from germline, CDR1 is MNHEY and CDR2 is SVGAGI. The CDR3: CASSYTGGRGNEQFF. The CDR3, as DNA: TGTGCCAGCAGTTACACAGGGGGCCGGGGAAATGAGCAGTTCTTC.

The CDR3 nucleotides are TGTGCCAGCTCACCACCTCTAGCGGGAGAGGTGGTGACCCAGTACTTC. As protein: CASSPPLAGEVVTQYF. The rearrangement joins TRBV18 to TRBJ2-5; 10 nucleotides line up with TRBD2. CDR3 length: 16 amino acids. With 0 bases clipped from V and 7 bases from J, the junction kept 8 bases outside the gene matches. Germline V gives CDR1 KGHSH, CDR2 LQKENI.

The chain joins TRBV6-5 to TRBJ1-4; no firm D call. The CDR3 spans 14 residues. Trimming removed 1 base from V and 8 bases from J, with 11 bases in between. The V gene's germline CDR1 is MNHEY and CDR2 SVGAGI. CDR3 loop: CASSYLGSGEKLFF. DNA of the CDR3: TGTGCCAGCAGTTACTTAGGGTCGGGGGAAAAACTGTTTTTT.

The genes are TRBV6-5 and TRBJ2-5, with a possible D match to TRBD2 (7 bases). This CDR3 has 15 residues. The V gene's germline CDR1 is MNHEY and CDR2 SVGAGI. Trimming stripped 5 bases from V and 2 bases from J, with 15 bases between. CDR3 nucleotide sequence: TGTGCCAGCAGTCGGAACAGGGAGGGGCAAGAGACCCAGTACTTC. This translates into CASSRNREGQETQYF.

The CDR3 reads CASSEEAGGGRQYF. The CDR3 DNA is TGTGCCAGCAGTGAAGAGGCGGGCGGAGGGAGGCAGTACTTC. This chain connects TRBV2 to TRBJ2-7; the D gene is possibly TRBD2 (6 bases). Trimming left V 1 base short and J 9 bases short, with 16 bases between. In germline, CDR1 is SNHLY, CDR2 FYNNEI. CDR3 length equals 14 residues. The full variable domain, completed using reference TRBV2 and TRBJ2-7, is EPEVTQTPSHQVTQMGQEVILRCVPISNHLYFYWYRQILGQKVEFLVSFYNNEISEKSEIFDDQFSVERPDGSNFTLKIRSTKLEDSAMYFCASSEEAGGGRQYFGPGTRLTVT.

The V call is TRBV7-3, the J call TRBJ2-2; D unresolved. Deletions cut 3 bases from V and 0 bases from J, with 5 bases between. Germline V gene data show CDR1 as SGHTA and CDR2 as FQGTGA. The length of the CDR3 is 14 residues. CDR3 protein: CASSFSANTGELFF. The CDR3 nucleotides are TGTGCCAGCAGCTTTTCAGCGAACACCGGGGAGCTGTTTTTT.

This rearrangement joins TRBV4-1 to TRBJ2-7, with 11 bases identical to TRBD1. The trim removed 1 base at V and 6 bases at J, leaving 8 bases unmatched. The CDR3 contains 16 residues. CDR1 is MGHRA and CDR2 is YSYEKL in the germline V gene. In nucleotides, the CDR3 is TGCGCCAGCAGCCAAGTCGTTGGACAGGGGGCCCTCGAGCAGTACTTC. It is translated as CASSQVVGQGALEQYF.

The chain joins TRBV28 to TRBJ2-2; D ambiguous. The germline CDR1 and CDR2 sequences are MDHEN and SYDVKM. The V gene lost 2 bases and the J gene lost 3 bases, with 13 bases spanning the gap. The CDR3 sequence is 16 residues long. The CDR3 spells CASSLSLGIYTGELFF. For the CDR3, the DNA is TGTGCCAGCAGTTTAAGCCTGGGCATCTACACCGGGGAGCTGTTTTTT.

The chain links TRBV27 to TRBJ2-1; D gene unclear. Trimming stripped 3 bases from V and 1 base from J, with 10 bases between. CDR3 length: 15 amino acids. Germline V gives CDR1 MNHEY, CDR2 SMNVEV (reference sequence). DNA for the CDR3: TGTGCCAGCAGTTTTTCCCCTTTTTCCTACAATGAGCAGTTCTTC. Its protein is CASSFSPFSYNEQFF.